The TCR beta chain described here comes from a study of Graves' ophthalmopathy and Graves' hyperthyroidism. This clonotype was detected ten times or more. The antigen remains undetermined. Amplified TCR beta CDR3 regions were obtained using RNA transcripts as template. HTBI primers were employed in first-round RT-PCR, then a second-round multiplex PCR followed. TCRdb redid the calling of the multiplex PCR reads with MiXCR, one entry per CDR3 protein. The profile shows about 400,000 distinct CDR3 sequences, 18% of them singletons. This CDR3 is built from 11 residues. V was pared by 5 bases and J by 5 bases, with 0 bases of the junction left unmatched. Germline loops: CDR1 MNHEY, CDR2 SVGAGI. Study findings and constraints: Clonotypes were expanded in thyroid at above 0.001 frequency, and most also appeared in blood.

The receptor comes from a woman between 18 and 29 years old with Graves' ophthalmopathy. V is TRBV6-5 and J is TRBJ2-7, with TRBD2 matching 7 bases. The sample taken for sequencing was peripheral blood. Written as DNA, the CDR3 is TGTGCCAGCAGTCGGGAGGACGAGCAGTACTTC. It is translated as CASSREDEQYF.